The 24 T cell receptor beta chains presented below share a single source sample, sequenced in a study of T cell responses to AZD1222 COVID-19 vaccine. The assay was immunoSEQ multiplex PCR, and TCRdb's table has in-frame clones only and misses some. Of 35,000 to 50,000 clones detected, more than 70% appear once; the ten largest clones hold around 25%. Here the sequenced sample was peripheral blood, taken 28 days after the second AZD1222 dose. The receptors originated from an adult who received the AZD1222 COVID-19 vaccine.

V is TRBV14 and J is TRBJ2-1, with D hard to call. Trimming removed 4 bases at V and 3 bases at J, with 13 bases between. This CDR3 comprises 15 residues. Germline V gene data show CDR1 as SGHDN and CDR2 as FVKESK. CDR3 residues: CASSRGPSYYNEQFF. Written as DNA, the CDR3 is TGTGCCAGCAGCCGAGGACCCTCTTACTACAATGAGCAGTTCTTC.

The chain carries TRBV2 and TRBJ2-7; a possible D gene is TRBD2 (5 bases). Trimming pared 2 bases from V and 4 bases from J, leaving 15 bases between. Germline CDR1 reads SNHLY; CDR2 reads FYNNEI. The CDR3 spans 15 residues. The CDR3 here is CASSEQAALVYEQYF. The CDR3, as DNA: TGTGCCAGCAGTGAACAAGCGGCTCTGGTTTACGAGCAGTACTTC.

The chain is built from TRBV3-1 (or the pseudogene TRBV3-2) and TRBJ1-2; D is uncertain. The germline V gene encodes CDR1 LGHDT and CDR2 YNNKEL (reference sequence). The CDR3 totals 13 residues. The ends were cut back, 3 bases at V and 8 bases at J, with 13 bases in the middle. The DNA for the CDR3 is TGTGCCAGCAGCCATCTGGAGGGTTCGGGCTACACCTTC. Residues: CASSHLEGSGYTF.

The J gene is TRBJ2-7, the V gene TRBV4-1, with 7 bases aligning to TRBD2. From germline, CDR1 is MGHRA and CDR2 YSYEKL. The CDR3 has 15 residues. Trimming took 4 bases from V and 2 from J; bases not matched to a gene: 8. DNA of the CDR3: TGCGCCAGCAGCCTTAGTTCGGGGGGTACCTACGAGCAGTACTTC. As protein: CASSLSSGGTYEQYF.

Worth noting for this clone: A read error may account for a junction end that differs from germline. The chain combines TRBV7-6 with TRBJ1-1; D might be TRBD1 (6 bases). Per the germline V gene, CDR1 is SGHVS and CDR2 is FNYEAQ. This CDR3 has 15 amino acids. The DNA of the CDR3 is TGTGCCAGCACCCAAAGTGGGGGGCGGAACAGTGAAGCTTTCTTT. It codes for CASTQSGGRNSEAFF.

The chain uses TRBV7-2 and TRBJ2-3; D is perhaps TRBD2 (9 bases). The CDR3 is 15 amino acids. The germline CDR1 and CDR2 sequences are SGHTA and FQGNSA. The V gene lost 4 bases and the J gene lost 8 bases, with 19 bases spanning the gap. The CDR3 nucleotides read TGTGCCAGCAGCTCAGGGGGCGGGGGGGCCACTACGCAGTATTTT. Its translation is CASSSGGGGATTQYF.

The V and J genes are TRBV7-2 and TRBJ2-7, with 10 bases fitting TRBD2. The CDR3 contains 15 residues. Germline V gene sequence: CDR1 SGHTA, CDR2 FQGNSA. Germline trimming cut 5 bases from V and 4 bases from J; bases unmatched to any gene: 8. The CDR3 region is CASSPGTSAWYEQYF. The CDR3 DNA reads as TGTGCCAGCAGCCCCGGGACTAGCGCCTGGTACGAGCAGTACTTC. The variable domain in full, completed from reference TRBV7-2 and TRBJ2-7, reads GAGVSQSPSNKVTEKGKDVELRCDPISGHTALYWYRQSLGQGLEFLIYFQGNSAPDKSGLPSDRFSAERTGGSVSTLTIQRTQQEDSAVYLCASSPGTSAWYEQYFGPGTRLTVT.

The chain couples TRBV6-1 to TRBJ2-4; TRBD1 aligns across 8 bases. The CDR3 is 16 residues long. Germline CDR1 and CDR2: MNHNS and SASEGT. V shed 4 bases, J shed 0 bases, and the junction held 5 bases outside the gene matches. The CDR3 loop reads CASSAQDRVAKNIQYF. In DNA, the CDR3 is TGTGCCAGCAGTGCCCAGGACAGGGTAGCCAAAAACATTCAGTACTTC.

The chain links TRBV2 to TRBJ1-4; possible D gene TRBD1, 6 bases. Germline CDR1 reads SNHLY; CDR2 reads FYNNEI. This CDR3 has 15 residues. V was shortened by 7 bases and J by 3 bases, with 15 bases between the two germline ends. The CDR3 loop reads CASTQGKGANEKLFF. Here the CDR3 DNA reads TGTGCCAGCACCCAGGGGAAGGGAGCTAATGAAAAACTGTTTTTT. The entire variable domain, with the rest obtained from reference TRBV2 and TRBJ1-4, is as follows: EPEVTQTPSHQVTQMGQEVILRCVPISNHLYFYWYRQILGQKVEFLVSFYNNEISEKSEIFDDQFSVERPDGSNFTLKIRSTKLEDSAMYFCASTQGKGANEKLFFGSGTQLSVL.

This chain joins TRBV12-5 and TRBJ1-6, with a tentative D call TRBD1 (5 bases). Trimming pared 5 bases from V and 11 bases from J, leaving 13 bases between. CDR3 length: 13 residues. CDR1 is LGHNT, CDR2 FRNRAP, per germline. The CDR3 spells CASGVGTAAPLHF. The CDR3 DNA follows: TGTGCTAGTGGTGTTGGGACGGCCGCACCCCTCCACTTT. Full variable domain (rest looked up from reference TRBV12-5 and TRBJ1-6): DARVTQTPRHKVTEMGQEVTMRCQPILGHNTVFWYRQTMMQGLELLAYFRNRAPLDDSGMPKDRFSAEMPDATLATLKIQPSEPRDSAVYFCASGVGTAAPLHFGNGTRLTVT.

In DNA, the CDR3 is TGTGCCAGCACAGGGGAGAATCAGCCCCAGCATTTT. Its translation is CASTGENQPQHF. The J gene is TRBJ1-5, the V gene TRBV2; D possibly corresponds to TRBD1 (6 bases). Germline CDR1 and CDR2: SNHLY and FYNNEI. The CDR3 sequence is 12 residues long. Trimming stripped 7 bases from V and 4 bases from J, with 8 bases between.

J is TRBJ2-7 and V is TRBV5-1; 8 bases map to TRBD1. This CDR3 spans 13 amino acids. After removal of 2 bases from V and 5 bases from J, the junction contained 3 bases not matched to a gene. Germline V gives CDR1 SGHRS, CDR2 YFSETQ. The CDR3 loop is CASSLQGVNEQYF. The CDR3 bases are TGCGCCAGCAGCTTACAGGGGGTCAACGAGCAGTACTTC.

The rearrangement links TRBV12-3 or TRBV12-4 to TRBJ2-1; no firm D call. The CDR3 is made up of 12 amino acids. V lost 3 bases and J 11 bases, leaving 11 bases between the germline ends. CDR3 bases: TGTGCCAGCAGTTTTGTGACTGAACAGCAGTTCTTC. This encodes CASSFVTEQQFF.

The chain uses TRBV6-5 and TRBJ2-5; the match to TRBD1 covers 7 bases. This CDR3 spans 14 amino acids. Germline V gene sequence: CDR1 MNHEY, CDR2 SVGAGI. J gave up 4 bases and V 5 bases, and 7 bases lay outside the gene matches. The CDR3 nucleotides read TGTGCCAGCAGTCGACAGGGTGGCGCAGAGACCCAGTACTTC. Protein: CASSRQGGAETQYF.

The rearrangement joins TRBV5-1 to TRBJ2-1; TRBD1 agrees at 8 bases. The germline V gene encodes CDR1 SGHRS and CDR2 YFSETQ. With V trimmed by 4 bases and J by 6 bases, 3 bases remained unmatched. The CDR3 is made up of 13 amino acids. For the CDR3, the DNA is TGCGCCAGCAGCCAAACAGGGGGCAATGAGCAGTTCTTC. Translating gives CASSQTGGNEQFF.

The chain employs TRBV5-6 and TRBJ2-7; D is unresolved. V dropped 5 bases and J dropped 2 bases, with 8 bases sitting between them. CDR1 SGHDT and CDR2 YYEEEE come from the germline V gene. The CDR3 is made up of 12 amino acids. Written as DNA, the CDR3 is TGTGCCAGCAGAAGAGATACCTACGAGCAGTACTTC. Its protein is CASRRDTYEQYF.

This clone was seen just once. V gene TRBV2 combines with J gene TRBJ1-2; a possible D gene is TRBD1 (6 bases). Germline V lookup: CDR1 SNHLY, CDR2 FYNNEI. V lost 8 bases and J 7 bases, leaving 17 bases between the germline ends. The CDR3 spans 13 residues. CDR3 sequence reads: CASSPMGALGYTF. The CDR3 region has the DNA TGTGCCAGCTCCCCAATGGGGGCGCTTGGCTACACCTTC. The full variable domain, completed using reference TRBV2 and TRBJ1-2, is EPEVTQTPSHQVTQMGQEVILRCVPISNHLYFYWYRQILGQKVEFLVSFYNNEISEKSEIFDDQFSVERPDGSNFTLKIRSTKLEDSAMYFCASSPMGALGYTFGSGTRLTVV.

DNA of the CDR3: TGTGCCAGCAGCCCACTTCATGAGGGAGAGACCCAGTACTTC. Its protein is CASSPLHEGETQYF. The rearrangement uses TRBV5-5 and TRBJ2-5; perhaps TRBD2 as D (5 bases). The V end lost 4 bases, the J end lost 4 bases, and 14 bases lay between the germline ends. Germline V lookup: CDR1 SGHKS, CDR2 YYEKEE (reference sequence). The CDR3 spans 14 residues.

The J gene is TRBJ2-7, the V gene TRBV4-1; TRBD2 is a possible D gene (6 bases). The CDR3 has 14 residues. CDR1 and CDR2 from the germline V gene are MGHRA and YSYEKL. The ends were cut back, 0 bases at V and 10 bases at J, with 16 bases in the middle. For the CDR3, the DNA is TGCGCCAGCAGCCAAGATCTTACTCCGGGACTTCAGTACTTC. It yields the protein CASSQDLTPGLQYF.

CDR3 DNA sequence: TGCGCCAGCACACCTTCGGGACAGGGAGAAAAACTGTTTTTT. It codes for CASTPSGQGEKLFF. V usage is TRBV5-1 and J usage is TRBJ1-4; 9 bases are shared with TRBD1. Germline V gene sequence: CDR1 SGHRS, CDR2 YFSETQ. V shed 6 bases and J 8 bases; nucleotides not matched to a gene: 8. This CDR3 comprises 14 residues.

The chain is built from TRBV5-1 and TRBJ2-1; 7 bases map to TRBD2. CDR3 length: 16 amino acids. Germline V CDR1 and CDR2: SGHRS, YFSETQ. Trimming took 0 bases from V and 6 from J; bases not matched to a gene: 9. In DNA form, the CDR3 reads TGCGCCAGCAGCTTGGCCGGGATGGGAGGGCCCAATGAGCAGTTCTTC. It translates to CASSLAGMGGPNEQFF.

This clone was picked up one time. The chain couples TRBV19 to TRBJ2-1; TRBD1 matches at 8 bases. This CDR3 contains 16 residues. V lost 6 bases, J lost 3 bases, and 10 bases stayed unmatched. The V gene's germline CDR1 is LNHDA and CDR2 SQIVND (reference sequence). The CDR3 sequence: CASSKPRDRIYNEQFF. The CDR3 nucleotides read TGTGCCAGTAGCAAGCCGCGGGACAGGATCTACAATGAGCAGTTCTTC.

V usage is TRBV27 and J usage is TRBJ2-2; D is undetermined. The CDR3 consists of 12 residues. Trimming took off 5 bases at V and 8 bases at J, with 9 bases between the two ends. CDR1 is MNHEY and CDR2 is SMNVEV in the germline V gene (reference sequence). The DNA of the CDR3 is TGTGCCAGCAGTCTCCCGGTGGGGGAGCTGTTTTTT. Its protein product is CASSLPVGELFF.

This rearrangement joins TRBV27 to TRBJ2-7; D may be TRBD1 (5 bases). The CDR3 consists of 13 residues. The V gene lost 3 bases and the J gene lost 4 bases, with 10 bases spanning the gap. Germline lookup yields CDR1 MNHEY and CDR2 SMNVEV (reference sequence). CDR3 amino acids: CASSFGRGYEQYF. CDR3 bases: TGTGCCAGCAGTTTCGGAAGGGGATACGAGCAGTACTTC.